This TCR beta chain comes out of a study of T cell repertoires in cytomegalovirus infection (dated by TCRdb to the late 2010s). Regarding the study in general: The peptide stimulations were aimed at well-studied HLA-B-restricted epitopes as well as recently identified HLA-C-restricted CMV epitopes, whose presentation resists viral immunomodulation. The HLA type of each donor mattered for the analysis, because public TCR beta signatures pointed to carriage of CMV infection along with the matching HLA type. What the research found in general, with its limitations: In the ex vivo response, HLA-C-restricted CMV-specific TCR beta clonotypes were dominant, and in two of eight donors the single most frequent clonotype came from this HLA-C-restricted group. Cumulative frequency of public TCR beta family members discriminated carriers of CMV infection plus the relevant HLA type in this cohort and an independent approximately 350-donor cohort.

For sequencing, an Illumina HiSeq 1500 was employed. TCRdb reran the public reads through fastp at Q25 and MiXCR, keeping productive beta chains. Rows merge per CDR3 protein into single entries with the most common DNA and genes. This sample lists about 770,000 distinct CDR3 sequences; about 28% were detected once. The ten largest make up over 10% of the sample. Trimmed from V: 6 bases; trimmed from J: 11 bases; junction bases lacking a gene match: 14. In the germline V gene, CDR1 corresponds to MNHEY and CDR2 to SVGEGT. The CDR3 spans 15 residues, from the cysteine through the phenylalanine. Only the CDR3 part of the read is kept: 45 bases, read in frame from the first base. Worth noting for this clonotype: Its cognate antigen has yet to be identified. No base quality values were provided; no much bigger clone lies one nucleotide off.

The meaning of the sample's treatment or condition label: in vitro stimulation with specific CMV peptide epitopes to enrich CMV-specific T cells. This sample comprised cultured CD8+ T cells from PBMCs, obtained from culture after CMV antigen stimulation. The chain is assembled from TRBV6-2 or TRBV6-3 and TRBJ1-5; 9 central bases correspond to TRBD1. This clonotype originated in a human donor in good health (CMV status not recorded). Some clones in this sample may be carry-over from other donors' samples. The base sequence is TGTGCCAGCAGCAGGACAGGGGCTATAATCAGGACCCAGCATTTT. It translates as CASSRTGAIIRTQHF.